Presented here are 8 T cell receptor beta chains from one specimen sequenced in a study of blood T cell repertoires in COVID-19. Generated by immunoSEQ multiplex PCR, the TCRdb table keeps only in-frame clones and is missing some. The sample carries 150,000 or so clones, roughly 88% recorded once. Sequences were obtained from PBMCs or T cells enriched from blood (not recorded which). The receptors come from a man in his forties or fifties who had recovered from COVID-19.

The chain has TRBV2 and TRBJ2-3; D might be TRBD1 (7 bases). Trimming left V 4 bases short and J 4 bases short, with 15 bases between. Germline loops: CDR1 SNHLY, CDR2 FYNNEI. CDR3 length: 15 residues. The CDR3: CASSVEGARADTQYF. In DNA form, the CDR3 reads TGTGCCAGCAGTGTGGAGGGGGCGAGGGCAGATACGCAGTATTTT.

The sample holds one count of this clone. V is TRBV28 and J is TRBJ2-7, with a weak D call TRBD2 (5 bases). The CDR3 is 12 residues long. Per the germline V gene, CDR1 is MDHEN and CDR2 is SYDVKM. V lost 6 bases, J lost 3 bases, and 9 bases lay in between. The CDR3 nucleotides are TGTGCCAGCAGCCGGGGTGGCTACGAGCAGTACTTC. It yields the protein CASSRGGYEQYF.

The genes are TRBV5-4 and TRBJ2-3; TRBD2 matches at 9 bases. Germline values: CDR1 SGHNT, CDR2 YYREEE (reference sequence). J lost 0 bases, V lost 4 bases, and 6 bases had no gene match. The CDR3 runs 16 residues. The DNA of the CDR3 is TGTGCCAGCAGCCCGAAACTAGCGGGTAGCACAGATACGCAGTATTTT. Translated, it gives CASSPKLAGSTDTQYF.

J is TRBJ2-3 and V is TRBV19, with D unclear. The CDR3 sequence is 12 residues long. The V end lost 3 bases, the J end lost 2 bases, and 3 bases lay between the germline ends. Germline values: CDR1 LNHDA, CDR2 SQIVND (reference sequence). As DNA, the CDR3 is TGTGCCAGTAGTATCCACACAGATACGCAGTATTTT. Its translation is CASSIHTDTQYF.

V and J are TRBV28 and TRBJ2-1, with TRBD2 matching over 7 bases. Per germline, CDR1 MDHEN and CDR2 SYDVKM. The CDR3 loop spans 17 amino acids. Trimming at V came to 5 bases and at J to 5 bases, leaving 15 bases not matched to a gene. In DNA, the CDR3 is TGTGCCAGCAGTGGGCCCCCCGGGCGGGGGACCGACAATGAGCAGTTCTTC. This gives the protein CASSGPPGRGTDNEQFF.

The chain links TRBV6-5 to TRBJ1-2; D unclear. This CDR3 has 14 residues. Germline-derived CDR1 and CDR2 are MNHEY and SVGAGI. Trimming removed 6 bases at V and 0 bases at J, with 11 bases between. The DNA for the CDR3 is TGTGCCAGCAGCTACAGAGAGACTAACTATGGCTACACCTTC. Amino acid sequence: CASSYRETNYGYTF.

The chain combines TRBV18 with TRBJ1-5; unclear D gene. The CDR3 contains 14 residues. Germline CDR1 is KGHSH and CDR2 is LQKENI. V was trimmed by 4 bases and J by 2 bases, leaving 9 bases between them. CDR3 coding DNA: TGTGCCAGCTCACAGTCACCGGGCAATCAGCCCCAGCATTTT. Its protein is CASSQSPGNQPQHF.

DNA of the CDR3: TGTGCCAGCAGGCAATACAGCCCAGATACGCAGTATTTT. Its translation: CASRQYSPDTQYF. This chain joins TRBV12-3 or TRBV12-4 and TRBJ2-3; D is unclear. The CDR3 loop spans 13 amino acids. V was trimmed by 6 bases and J by 4 bases, leaving 11 bases between them.